Below are 8 T cell receptor beta chains sequenced from a single sample in a study of T cells in narcolepsy. Clones were read by immunoSEQ multiplex PCR, and TCRdb kept only the in-frame ones, dropping some. In the table there are about 40,000 clones, roughly 88% of which are singletons. Sample: CD45RA- memory CD4+ T cells from PBMCs. The receptors were sampled from a human donor with narcolepsy.

The chain uses TRBV9 and TRBJ1-3; 7 bases align to TRBD1. The V and J ends lost 4 bases and 2 bases, in that order; junction bases with no gene match: 6. Germline CDR1 SGDLS, CDR2 YYNGEE. The CDR3 runs to 15 residues. The CDR3 loop is CASSKGTVAGNTIYF. The CDR3, as DNA: TGTGCCAGCAGCAAAGGGACAGTCGCTGGAAACACCATATATTTT. The variable domain in full, completed from reference TRBV9 and TRBJ1-3, reads DSGVTQTPKHLITATGQRVTLRCSPRSGDLSVYWYQQSLDQGLQFLIQYYNGEERAKGNILERFSAQQFPDLHSELNLSSLELGDSALYFCASSKGTVAGNTIYFGEGSWLTVV.

The chain has TRBV7-2 and TRBJ1-1, with no clear D. V was clipped by 6 bases and J by 7 bases, with 18 bases between them. The CDR3 consists of 14 residues. CDR1 is SGHTA and CDR2 is FQGNSA in the germline V gene. The CDR3 DNA follows: TGTGCCAGCAGGCCTATAGGACGGGGAATTGAAGCTTTCTTT. It is translated as CASRPIGRGIEAFF.

This chain joins TRBV30 and TRBJ1-1; D is ambiguous. Germline-derived CDR1 and CDR2 are GTSNPN and SVGIG (reference sequence). V was trimmed by 1 base and J by 7 bases, leaving 10 bases between them. The CDR3 extends over 12 amino acids. The chain's CDR3 is CAWSAEEFEAFF. The DNA of the CDR3 is TGTGCCTGGAGTGCAGAGGAGTTTGAAGCTTTCTTT.

This sequence joins TRBV4-1 and TRBJ2-5; maybe TRBD2 (7 bases). Trimming took off 1 base at V and 5 bases at J, with 14 bases between the two ends. The CDR3 runs to 15 residues. CDR1 is MGHRA and CDR2 is YSYEKL in the germline V gene. In DNA, the CDR3 is TGCGCCAGCAGCCAAGGGGAGGGGGGAAGGGAGACCCAGTACTTC. Translated: CASSQGEGGRETQYF.

V is TRBV11-3 and J is TRBJ2-5; D gene unclear. Germline CDR1 is SGHNT and CDR2 is YENEEA. The CDR3 is made up of 13 amino acids. Between the trimmed V and J ends, which lost 1 base and 4 bases, there was a span of 7 bases. CDR3 amino acids: CASSLGSGETQYF. DNA of the CDR3: TGTGCCAGCAGCTTAGGTTCGGGAGAGACCCAGTACTTC.

DNA for the CDR3: TGTGCCAGTAGCATACAAACAGTGCAGGGCCCAAGAGGGACCCAGTACTTC. As protein: CASSIQTVQGPRGTQYF. The chain combines TRBV19 with TRBJ2-5, with D possibly being TRBD1 (5 bases). The germline V and J ends were trimmed by 6 bases and 7 bases, with 27 bases remaining between them. Germline CDR1 and CDR2: LNHDA and SQIVND (reference sequence). The CDR3 contains 17 residues. The whole variable domain, filled in from reference TRBV19 and TRBJ2-5, reads DGGITQSPKYLFRKEGQNVTLSCEQNLNHDAMYWYRQDPGQGLRLIYYSQIVNDFQKGDIAEGYSVSREKKESFPLTVTSAQKNPTAFYLCASSIQTVQGPRGTQYFGPGTRLLVL.

The chain carries TRBV6-5 and TRBJ1-3, with D uncertain. The V end was cut by 10 bases, the J end by 2 bases, with 12 bases between. Germline CDR1 is MNHEY and CDR2 is SVGAGI. The CDR3 extends over 13 amino acids. The CDR3 reads CATTLTTGNTIYF. Here the CDR3 DNA reads TGTGCCACCACACTCACCACTGGAAACACCATATATTTT.

This clone was observed a handful of times. The chain employs TRBV19 and TRBJ1-3; possibly TRBD1 for D (6 bases). Germline V lookup: CDR1 LNHDA, CDR2 SQIVND (reference sequence). The CDR3 totals 14 residues. Trimming shortened V by 7 bases and J by 0 bases, and 10 bases separated the two germline ends. CDR3: CASKGDPSGNTIYF. In DNA, the CDR3 is TGTGCCAGTAAGGGGGATCCCTCTGGAAACACCATATATTTT.